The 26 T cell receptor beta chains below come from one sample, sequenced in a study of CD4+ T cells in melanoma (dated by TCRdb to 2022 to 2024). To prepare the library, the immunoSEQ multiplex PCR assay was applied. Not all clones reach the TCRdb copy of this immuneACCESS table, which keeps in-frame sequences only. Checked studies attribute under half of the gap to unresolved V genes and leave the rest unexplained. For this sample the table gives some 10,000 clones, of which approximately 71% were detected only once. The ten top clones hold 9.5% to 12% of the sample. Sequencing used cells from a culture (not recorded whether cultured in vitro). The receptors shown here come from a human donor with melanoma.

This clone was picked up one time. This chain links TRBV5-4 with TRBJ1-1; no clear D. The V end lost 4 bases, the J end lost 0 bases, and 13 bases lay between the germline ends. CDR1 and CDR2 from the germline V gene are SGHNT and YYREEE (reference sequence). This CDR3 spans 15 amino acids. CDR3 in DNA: TGTGCCAGCAGCGGGAAAGTACACATGAACACTGAAGCTTTCTTT. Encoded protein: CASSGKVHMNTEAFF.

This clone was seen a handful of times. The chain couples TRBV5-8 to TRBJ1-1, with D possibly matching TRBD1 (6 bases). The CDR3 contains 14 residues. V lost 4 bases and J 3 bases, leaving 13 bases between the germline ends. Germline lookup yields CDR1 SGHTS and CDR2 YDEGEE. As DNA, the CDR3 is TGTGCCAGCAGCCTACGGGGGGCGGACACTGAAGCTTTCTTT. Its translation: CASSLRGADTEAFF.

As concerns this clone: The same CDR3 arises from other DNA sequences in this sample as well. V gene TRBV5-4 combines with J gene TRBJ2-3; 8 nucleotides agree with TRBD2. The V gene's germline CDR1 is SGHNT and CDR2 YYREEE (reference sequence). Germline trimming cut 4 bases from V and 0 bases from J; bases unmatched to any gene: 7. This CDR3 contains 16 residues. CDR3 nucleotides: TGTGCCAGCAGCCTCGGAGCGGGGGTCAGCACAGATACGCAGTATTTT. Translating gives CASSLGAGVSTDTQYF.

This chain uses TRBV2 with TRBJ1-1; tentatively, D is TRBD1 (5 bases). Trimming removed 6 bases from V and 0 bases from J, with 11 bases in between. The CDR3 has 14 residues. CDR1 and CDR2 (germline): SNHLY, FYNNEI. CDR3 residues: CASRGTEMNTEAFF. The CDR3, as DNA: TGTGCCAGCAGGGGGACGGAGATGAACACTGAAGCTTTCTTT.

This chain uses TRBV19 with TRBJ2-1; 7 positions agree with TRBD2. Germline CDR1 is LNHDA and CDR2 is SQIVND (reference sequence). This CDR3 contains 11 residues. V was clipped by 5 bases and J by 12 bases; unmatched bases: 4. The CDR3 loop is CASSPGGWQFF. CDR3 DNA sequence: TGTGCCAGTAGTCCGGGGGGATGGCAGTTCTTC.

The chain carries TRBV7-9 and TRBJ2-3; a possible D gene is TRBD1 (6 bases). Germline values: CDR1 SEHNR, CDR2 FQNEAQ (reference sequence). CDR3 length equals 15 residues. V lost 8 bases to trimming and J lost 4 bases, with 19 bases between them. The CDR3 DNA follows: TGTGCCAGCGGGGCACAGGGAAGCTCTCCAGATACGCAGTATTTT. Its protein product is CASGAQGSSPDTQYF. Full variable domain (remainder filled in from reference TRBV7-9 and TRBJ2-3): DTGVSQNPRHKITKRGQNVTFRCDPISEHNRLYWYRQTLGQGPEFLTYFQNEAQLEKSRLLSDRFSAERPKGSFSTLEIQRTEQGDSAMYLCASGAQGSSPDTQYFGPGTRLTVL.

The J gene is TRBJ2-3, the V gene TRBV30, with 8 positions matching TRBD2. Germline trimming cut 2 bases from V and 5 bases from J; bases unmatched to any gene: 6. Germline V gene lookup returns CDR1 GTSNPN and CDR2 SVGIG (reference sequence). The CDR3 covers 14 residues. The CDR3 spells CAWSRSGGKDTQYF. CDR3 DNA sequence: TGTGCCTGGAGTAGGAGCGGGGGCAAAGATACGCAGTATTTT.

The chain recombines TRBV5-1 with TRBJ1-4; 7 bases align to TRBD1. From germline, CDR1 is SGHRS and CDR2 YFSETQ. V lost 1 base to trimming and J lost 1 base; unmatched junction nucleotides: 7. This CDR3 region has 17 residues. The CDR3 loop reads CASSLYPYRGTNEKLFF. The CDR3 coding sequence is TGCGCCAGCAGCTTGTATCCCTACAGGGGAACTAATGAAAAACTGTTTTTT.

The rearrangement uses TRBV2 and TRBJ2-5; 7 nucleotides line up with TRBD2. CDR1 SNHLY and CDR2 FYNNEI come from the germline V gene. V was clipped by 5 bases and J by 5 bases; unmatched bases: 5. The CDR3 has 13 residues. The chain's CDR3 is CASSREGRETQYF. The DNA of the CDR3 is TGTGCCAGCAGTAGGGAGGGCCGGGAGACCCAGTACTTC. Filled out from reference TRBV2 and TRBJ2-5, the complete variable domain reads EPEVTQTPSHQVTQMGQEVILRCVPISNHLYFYWYRQILGQKVEFLVSFYNNEISEKSEIFDDQFSVERPDGSNFTLKIRSTKLEDSAMYFCASSREGRETQYFGPGTRLLVL.

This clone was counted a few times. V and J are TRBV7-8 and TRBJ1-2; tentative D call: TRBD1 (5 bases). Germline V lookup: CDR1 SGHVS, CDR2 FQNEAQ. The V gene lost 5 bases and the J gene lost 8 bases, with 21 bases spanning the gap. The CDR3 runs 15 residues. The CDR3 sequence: CASSPARTGWGGYTF. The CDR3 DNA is TGTGCCAGCAGCCCCGCGAGGACGGGTTGGGGGGGCTACACCTTC.

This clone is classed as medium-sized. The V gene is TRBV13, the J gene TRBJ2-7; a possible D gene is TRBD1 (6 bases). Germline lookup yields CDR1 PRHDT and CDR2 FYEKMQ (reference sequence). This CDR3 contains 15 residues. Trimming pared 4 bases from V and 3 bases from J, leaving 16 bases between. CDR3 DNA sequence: TGTGCCAGCAGCTACTACACGGGACAACACTACGAGCAGTACTTC. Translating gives CASSYYTGQHYEQYF. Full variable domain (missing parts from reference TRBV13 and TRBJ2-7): AAGVIQSPRHLIKEKRETATLKCYPIPRHDTVYWYQQGPGQDPQFLISFYEKMQSDKGSIPDRFSAQQFSDYHSELNMSSLELGDSALYFCASSYYTGQHYEQYFGPGTRLTVT.

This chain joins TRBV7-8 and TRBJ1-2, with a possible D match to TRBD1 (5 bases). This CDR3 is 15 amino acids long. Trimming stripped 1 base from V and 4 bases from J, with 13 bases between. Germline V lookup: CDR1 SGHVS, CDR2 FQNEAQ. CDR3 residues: CASSLVGVAGYGYTF. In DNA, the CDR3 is TGTGCCAGCAGCTTAGTAGGGGTAGCCGGCTATGGCTACACCTTC.

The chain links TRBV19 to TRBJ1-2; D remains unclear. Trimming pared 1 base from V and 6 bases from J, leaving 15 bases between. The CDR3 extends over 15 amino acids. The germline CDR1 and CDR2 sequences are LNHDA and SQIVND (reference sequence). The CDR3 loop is CASSIGLRQANGYTF. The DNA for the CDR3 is TGTGCCAGTAGTATAGGCTTACGGCAAGCGAATGGCTACACCTTC.

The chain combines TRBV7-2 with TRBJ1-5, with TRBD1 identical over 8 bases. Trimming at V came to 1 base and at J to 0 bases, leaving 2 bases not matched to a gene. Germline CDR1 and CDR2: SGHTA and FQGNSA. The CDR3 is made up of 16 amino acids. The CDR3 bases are TGTGCCAGCAGCTTAGGGACAGGGTCTAGCAATCAGCCCCAGCATTTT. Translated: CASSLGTGSSNQPQHF.

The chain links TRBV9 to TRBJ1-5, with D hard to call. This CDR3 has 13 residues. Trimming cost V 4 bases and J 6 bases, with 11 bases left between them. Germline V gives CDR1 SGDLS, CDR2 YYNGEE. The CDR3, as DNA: TGTGCCAGCAGCCGAGCACCCAGTCAGCCCCAGCATTTT. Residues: CASSRAPSQPQHF.

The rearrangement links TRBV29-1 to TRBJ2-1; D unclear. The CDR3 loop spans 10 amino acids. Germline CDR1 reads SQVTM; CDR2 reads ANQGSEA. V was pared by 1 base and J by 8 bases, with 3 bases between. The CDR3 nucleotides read TGCAGCGTTGAAGTATATGAGCAGTTCTTC. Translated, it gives CSVEVYEQFF.

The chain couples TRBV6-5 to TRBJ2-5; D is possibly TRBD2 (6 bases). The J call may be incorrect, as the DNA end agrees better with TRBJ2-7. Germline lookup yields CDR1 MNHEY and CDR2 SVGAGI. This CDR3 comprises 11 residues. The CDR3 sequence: CASSFGGEQYF. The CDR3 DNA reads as TGTGCCAGCAGCTTCGGGGGCGAGCAGTACTTC.

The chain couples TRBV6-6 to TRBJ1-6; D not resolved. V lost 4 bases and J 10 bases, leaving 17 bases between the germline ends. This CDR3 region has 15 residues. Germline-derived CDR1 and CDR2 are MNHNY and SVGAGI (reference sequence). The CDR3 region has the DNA TGTGCCAGCAGTTCTTCAGGCCGGTCTCGATCACCCCTCCACTTT. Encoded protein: CASSSSGRSRSPLHF.

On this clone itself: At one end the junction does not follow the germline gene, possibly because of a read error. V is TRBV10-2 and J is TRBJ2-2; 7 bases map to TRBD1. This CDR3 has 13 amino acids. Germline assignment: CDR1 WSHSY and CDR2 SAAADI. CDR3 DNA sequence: TGCGCCAGCGGCCCGGACAGGTCCTCTTTTAAGGATTTT. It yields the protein CASGPDRSSFKDF.

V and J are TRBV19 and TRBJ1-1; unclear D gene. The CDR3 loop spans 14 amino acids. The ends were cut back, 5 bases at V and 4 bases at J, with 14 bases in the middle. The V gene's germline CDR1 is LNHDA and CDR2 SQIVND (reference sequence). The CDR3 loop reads CASSPQIPSTEAFF. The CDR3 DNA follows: TGTGCCAGTAGTCCACAGATCCCGAGCACTGAAGCTTTCTTT.

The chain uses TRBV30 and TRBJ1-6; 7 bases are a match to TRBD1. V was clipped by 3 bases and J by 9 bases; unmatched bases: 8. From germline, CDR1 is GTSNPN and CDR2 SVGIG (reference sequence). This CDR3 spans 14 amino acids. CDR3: CAWSLMTGTSPLHF. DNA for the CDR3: TGTGCCTGGAGCCTAATGACAGGGACTTCACCCCTCCACTTT.

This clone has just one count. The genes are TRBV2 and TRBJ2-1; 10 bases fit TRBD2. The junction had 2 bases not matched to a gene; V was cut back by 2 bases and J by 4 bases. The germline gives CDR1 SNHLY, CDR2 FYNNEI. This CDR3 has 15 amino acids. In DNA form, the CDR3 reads TGTGCCAGCAGTGAAAGGACTAGCGGATACAATGAGCAGTTCTTC. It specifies CASSERTSGYNEQFF.

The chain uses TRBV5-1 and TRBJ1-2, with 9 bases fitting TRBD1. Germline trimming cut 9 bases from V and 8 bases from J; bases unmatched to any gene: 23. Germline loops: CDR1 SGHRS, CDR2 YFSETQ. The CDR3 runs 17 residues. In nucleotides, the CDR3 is TGCGCCACCCGCCCCACGACAGGGGGGGCCTTCCGTGGAGGCTACACCTTC. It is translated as CATRPTTGGAFRGGYTF.

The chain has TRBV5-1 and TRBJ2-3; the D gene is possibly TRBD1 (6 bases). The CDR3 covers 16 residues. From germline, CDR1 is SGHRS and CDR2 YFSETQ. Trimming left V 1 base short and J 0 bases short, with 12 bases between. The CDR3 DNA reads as TGCGCCAGCAGCTTGATGGGGGCAGAAAGCACAGATACGCAGTATTTT. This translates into CASSLMGAESTDTQYF.

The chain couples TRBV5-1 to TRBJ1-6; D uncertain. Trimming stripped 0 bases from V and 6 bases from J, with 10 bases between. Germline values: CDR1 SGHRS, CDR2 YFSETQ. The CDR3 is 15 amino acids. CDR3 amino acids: CASSLEAGPNSPLHF. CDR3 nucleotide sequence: TGCGCCAGCAGCTTGGAGGCAGGACCTAATTCACCCCTCCACTTT. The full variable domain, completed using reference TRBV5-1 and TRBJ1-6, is KAGVTQTPRYLIKTRGQQVTLSCSPISGHRSVSWYQQTPGQGLQFLFEYFSETQRNKGNFPGRFSGRQFSNSRSEMNVSTLELGDSALYLCASSLEAGPNSPLHFGNGTRLTVT.

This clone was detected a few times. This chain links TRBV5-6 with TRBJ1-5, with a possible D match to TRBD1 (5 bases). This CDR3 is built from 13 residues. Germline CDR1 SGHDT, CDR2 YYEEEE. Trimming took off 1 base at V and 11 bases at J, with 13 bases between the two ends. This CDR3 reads CASSLNSWGAQHF. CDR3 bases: TGTGCCAGCAGCTTGAATTCCTGGGGGGCCCAGCATTTT.